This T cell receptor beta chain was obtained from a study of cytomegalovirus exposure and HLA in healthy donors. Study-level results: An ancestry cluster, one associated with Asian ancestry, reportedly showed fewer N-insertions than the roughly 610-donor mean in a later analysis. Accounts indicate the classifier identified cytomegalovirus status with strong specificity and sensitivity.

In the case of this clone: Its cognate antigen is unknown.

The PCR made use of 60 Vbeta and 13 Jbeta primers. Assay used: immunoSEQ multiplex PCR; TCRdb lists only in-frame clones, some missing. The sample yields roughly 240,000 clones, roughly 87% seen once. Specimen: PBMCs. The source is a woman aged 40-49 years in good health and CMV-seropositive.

Here the CDR3 DNA reads TGCGCCAGCAGCTCTACCAGGGATACGCAGTATTTT. Protein sequence: CASSSTRDTQYF. The chain is built from TRBV5-1 and TRBJ2-3; D not certain. Germline V gene data show CDR1 as SGHRS and CDR2 as YFSETQ. This CDR3 is 12 amino acids long. Trimming shortened V by 3 bases and J by 6 bases, and 8 bases separated the two germline ends.